This TCR beta chain stems from a study of blood T cell repertoires in COVID-19. About the research overall: The cDNA or gDNA used as material had been derived from T cells, B-cell-depleted T cells, or PBMCs.

This CDR3 region has 12 residues. J gave up 6 bases and V 4 bases, and 3 bases lay outside the gene matches. Per the germline V gene, CDR1 is SGHTA and CDR2 is FQGNSA. Per the original methods: Cell counts per sample came from amplifying reference gene primers. This table comes from immunoSEQ multiplex PCR, and its TCRdb copy is limited to in-frame clones, with some not included. V and J calls plus clone size are reproduced from that table; the DNA served to infer D and trimming. In the table there are about 170,000 clones, around nine tenths of which are singletons. V gene TRBV7-2 combines with J gene TRBJ2-7, with TRBD1 matching 7 bases. This sequence originates from a man between 65 and 80 years old with acute or convalescent COVID-19. Sequencing was done on a sample of peripheral blood. This chain's CDR3 is CASSSNRGEQYF. The CDR3 coding sequence is TGTGCCAGCAGCTCTAACAGGGGCGAGCAGTACTTC.